This T cell receptor (beta chain) emerged from a study of blood T cell repertoires in COVID-19. TCRdb's table, derived via immunoSEQ multiplex PCR, lists solely in-frame clones and lacks some. The data show under 200,000 clones, 80% to 90% seen once. Looked up from germline, CDR1 is KGHSH and CDR2 is LQKENI. The CDR3 totals 16 residues. Trimming left V 3 bases short and J 3 bases short, with 17 bases between. This clonotype was obtained from a woman aged 65 to 85 with COVID-19, enrolled during active disease. Input material: peripheral blood. The chain combines TRBV18 with TRBJ1-1; D possibly corresponds to TRBD1 (5 bases). CDR3 coding DNA: TGTGCCAGCTCACCTGGACCCTTTCTCAGGGACACTGAAGCTTTCTTT. Translating it yields CASSPGPFLRDTEAFF.